Below, 2 T cell receptor beta chains from the same sample are listed, as sequenced in a study of blood T cell repertoires in COVID-19. Sequencing used immunoSEQ multiplex PCR; TCRdb keeps in-frame clones, though not all of them. The sample holds around 250,000 clones; 86% are singletons and the top ten take 2.2%. The sequenced sample consisted of peripheral blood. The receptors stem from a man aged 25-40 years who had recovered from COVID-19.

The rearrangement links TRBV5-1 to TRBJ2-5; 9 bases are shared with TRBD1. This CDR3 has 16 residues. Trimming took 2 bases from V and 2 from J; bases not matched to a gene: 7. Germline V lookup: CDR1 SGHRS, CDR2 YFSETQ. CDR3 nucleotides: TGCGCCAGCAGCTTAGGGCTTGGGACAGGGCAAGAGACCCAGTACTTC. It specifies CASSLGLGTGQETQYF.

The genes are TRBV19 and TRBJ1-5, with D perhaps matching TRBD1 (5 bases). The CDR3 extends over 14 amino acids. With 7 bases removed from V and 4 bases from J, the gap between germline ends came to 14 bases. The germline V gene has CDR1 LNHDA and CDR2 SQIVND (reference sequence). CDR3 in amino acids: CASITGGGNQPQHF. The DNA for the CDR3 is TGTGCCAGTATCACCGGGGGAGGGAATCAGCCCCAGCATTTT.